This is a list of T cell receptor beta chains from one sample in a study of blood T cells in healthy people across ages. TCRdb analysed the 5' RACE reads with MiXCR anew, one entry per CDR3 protein. The data contain approximately 960,000 distinct CDR3 sequences, 25% to 35% of them singletons. These records were also assigned to another study, of T cells of mothers and their children.

Specimen: blood. These receptors all stem from a woman aged 40 to 49 in good health. Each CDR3 is given with its conserved first and last residue. The D gene is left open where the match is weak.

CDR3 protein	D gene	V gene	J gene
CSAPGTSGGDSETQYF	TRBD2	TRBV20-1	TRBJ2-5
CASSLSRDEKLFF	-	TRBV7-9	TRBJ1-4
CSVIRGGSETQYF	TRBD2	TRBV29-1	-
CASSLARTSGNEQFF	TRBD2	TRBV7-2	TRBJ2-1
CASSLGGVGNYGYTF	-	TRBV13	TRBJ1-2
CASSQGNRVGNEKLFF	-	TRBV4-1	TRBJ1-4
CASSQRDSRREQFF	TRBD1	TRBV27	TRBJ2-1
CASSPGLAGGLTVKLFF	TRBD2	TRBV12-3/TRBV12-4	TRBJ2-2
CASSVGGYSYNEQFF	-	TRBV5-1	TRBJ2-1
CASSPRGGTGAFF	-	TRBV6-6	TRBJ1-1
CAWSVLTNYGYTF	-	TRBV30	TRBJ1-2
CASSSMGGEAFF	-	TRBV5-1	TRBJ1-1
CAISESREDEKLFF	-	TRBV10-3	TRBJ1-4
CASSLQAGGLSSYEQYF	TRBD2	TRBV7-6	TRBJ2-7
CASSSKGGSDGANVLTF	-	TRBV7-3	TRBJ2-6
CASSQVWTLYNEQFF	-	TRBV4-1	TRBJ2-1
CASREGDRGVEQYF	TRBD1	TRBV7-9	-